This T cell receptor beta chain was obtained from a study of blood T cell repertoires in COVID-19. The overall study: From T cells, B-cell-depleted T cells, or PBMCs came the material, which was cDNA or gDNA.

Libraries were prepared by immunoSEQ multiplex PCR; TCRdb keeps only in-frame clonotypes and omits some of them. The table has around 190,000 clones, 70% to 90% seen once. The CDR3 runs to 15 residues. Looked up from germline, CDR1 is SEHNR and CDR2 is FQNEAQ (reference sequence). V lost 1 base and J lost 1, with 8 bases in between. Sequenced: peripheral blood. The sequence derives from a man aged 50-60 years with COVID-19, enrolled during active disease. This chain links TRBV7-9 with TRBJ2-1, with D tentatively TRBD1 (6 bases). This CDR3 is CASSLVGGSYNEQFF. Here the CDR3 DNA reads TGTGCCAGCAGCTTAGTAGGGGGATCCTACAATGAGCAGTTCTTC.